These 21 T cell receptor beta chains share one sample of origin, sequenced in a study of T cell responses to AZD1222 COVID-19 vaccine. Clones were read by immunoSEQ multiplex PCR, and TCRdb kept only the in-frame ones, dropping some. Of about 80,000 clones in the sample, approximately 85% were seen once. Sequencing used peripheral blood, obtained 28 days after the second AZD1222 dose. The receptors were sampled from an adult who received the AZD1222 COVID-19 vaccine.

The chain employs TRBV5-8 and TRBJ2-1, with 9 bases lining up with TRBD2. The germline gives CDR1 SGHTS, CDR2 YDEGEE. Losses at the gene ends were 0 bases for V and 7 bases for J; bases not matched to a gene: 5. The length of the CDR3 is 15 residues. CDR3 sequence reads: CASSLVGSGGNEQFF. CDR3 in DNA: TGTGCCAGCAGCTTGGTCGGGAGCGGGGGGAATGAGCAGTTCTTC.

This clone has only one observation. The rearrangement uses TRBV21-1 and TRBJ1-2; the table's D gene call, TRBD1, was not cross checked with the DNA. TRBV21-1 is a pseudogene segment. The CDR3 runs 10 residues. In DNA, the CDR3 is TGTGCCAGCTGCCGGGACAGGGACACCTTC. Translated: CASCRDRDTF.

This clone was seen only once. The rearrangement uses TRBV28 and TRBJ1-5, with no clear D. V was cut by 7 bases and J by 1 base, with 11 bases left in between. The germline gives CDR1 MDHEN, CDR2 SYDVKM. This CDR3 contains 14 residues. CDR3 in amino acids: CASKRTSSNQPQHF. The CDR3, as DNA: TGTGCCAGCAAACGGACCTCAAGCAATCAGCCCCAGCATTTT. The full variable domain, in which reference TRBV28 and TRBJ1-5 provide the parts outside the CDR3, is DVKVTQSSRYLVKRTGEKVFLECVQDMDHENMFWYRQDPGLGLRLIYFSYDVKMKEKGDIPEGYSVSREKKERFSLILESASTNQTSMYLCASKRTSSNQPQHFGDGTRLSIL.

This clone was detected only a few times. The chain employs TRBV10-3 and TRBJ2-2; 10 bases fit TRBD1. The CDR3 runs 14 residues. CDR1 and CDR2 (germline): ENHRY, SYGVKD. V lost 4 bases and J lost 6; bases outside the gene matches: 2. The CDR3 bases are TGTGCCATCAGTGTAGGACAGGGGGCCGGGGAGCTGTTTTTT. Its protein product is CAISVGQGAGELFF.

This clone was counted between two and nine times. The V call is TRBV28, the J call TRBJ1-1; D not certain. The CDR3 extends over 16 amino acids. Looked up from germline, CDR1 is MDHEN and CDR2 is SYDVKM. Between the trimmed V and J ends, which lost 4 bases and 0 bases, there was a span of 15 bases. The CDR3 protein is CASSSHLEGMNTEAFF. CDR3 nucleotides: TGTGCCAGCAGTTCCCACTTGGAGGGAATGAACACTGAAGCTTTCTTT.

The J gene is TRBJ1-6, the V gene TRBV18; the D is unclear. The CDR3 spans 15 residues. CDR1 and CDR2 from the germline V gene are KGHSH and LQKENI. Trimming removed 2 bases at V and 8 bases at J, with 13 bases between. In DNA, the CDR3 is TGTGCCAGCTCACCAGGGATCGCCGGTGATTCACCCCTCCACTTT. This gives the protein CASSPGIAGDSPLHF.

The V call is TRBV19, the J call TRBJ2-2, with TRBD2 matching 8 bases. In germline, CDR1 is LNHDA, CDR2 SQIVND (reference sequence). Trimming removed 4 bases from V and 0 bases from J; junction bases left unmatched: 4. The CDR3 spans 16 residues. The CDR3 here is CASSNRGRTNTGELFF. CDR3 nucleotides: TGTGCCAGTAGTAATCGCGGGAGGACGAACACCGGGGAGCTGTTTTTT.

V usage is TRBV19 and J usage is TRBJ1-1; 10 nucleotides line up with TRBD1. Per the germline V gene, CDR1 is LNHDA and CDR2 is SQIVND (reference sequence). The length of the CDR3 is 15 residues. Losses at the gene ends were 5 bases for V and 7 bases for J; bases not matched to a gene: 10. CDR3 DNA: TGTGCCAGTAGTGCCCGGGACAGGGGTAGGGATGAAGCTTTCTTT. This codes for CASSARDRGRDEAFF.

This clone came up a few times. The rearrangement uses TRBV12-5 and TRBJ2-7, with D tentatively TRBD2 (5 bases). Germline lookup yields CDR1 LGHNT and CDR2 FRNRAP. This CDR3 has 12 residues. Trimming shortened V by 1 base and J by 7 bases, and 8 bases separated the two germline ends. The CDR3 is CASGLERGEQYF. CDR3 DNA sequence: TGTGCTAGTGGTTTGGAACGAGGGGAGCAGTACTTC.

This chain joins TRBV18 and TRBJ2-5; TRBD2 is a possible D gene (6 bases). Germline assignment: CDR1 KGHSH and CDR2 LQKENI. Deletions cut 1 base from V and 0 bases from J, with 12 bases between. The CDR3 is 16 amino acids. The CDR3 is CASSPRGGAHQETQYF. CDR3 nucleotides: TGTGCCAGCTCACCACGAGGCGGGGCCCACCAAGAGACCCAGTACTTC.

This clone was picked up one time. The CDR3 DNA follows: TGTGCCAGCAGCCAAAACAGGGGTATTGGTGAAAAACTGTTTTTT. This encodes CASSQNRGIGEKLFF. The rearrangement uses TRBV3-1 (or the pseudogene TRBV3-2) and TRBJ1-4; 7 bases match TRBD1. In germline, CDR1 is LGHDT, CDR2 YNNKEL (reference sequence). The CDR3 runs to 15 residues. V trimming: 2 bases; J trimming: 7 bases; junction bases outside the gene matches: 7.

The rearrangement joins TRBV5-4 to TRBJ1-4; maybe TRBD1 (6 bases). Trimming took off 0 bases at V and 4 bases at J, with 10 bases between the two ends. Germline assignment: CDR1 SGHNT and CDR2 YYREEE (reference sequence). The length of the CDR3 is 15 residues. CDR3 protein: CASSLGGLNNEKLFF. For the CDR3, the DNA is TGTGCCAGCAGCTTGGGGGGGCTTAATAATGAAAAACTGTTTTTT.

This clone was observed a handful of times. The CDR3 sequence: CAWREGRNYGYTF. CDR3 in DNA: TGTGCCTGGAGAGAGGGGCGCAACTATGGCTACACCTTC. The genes are TRBV30 and TRBJ1-2; weak D call: TRBD1 (5 bases). Trimming shortened V by 3 bases and J by 2 bases, and 10 bases separated the two germline ends. The germline gives CDR1 GTSNPN, CDR2 SVGIG (reference sequence). CDR3 length equals 13 residues. The whole variable domain, remainder taken from reference TRBV30 and TRBJ1-2, is SQTIHQWPATLVQPVGSPLSLECTVEGTSNPNLYWYRQAAGRGLQLLFYSVGIGQISSEVPQNLSASRPQDRQFILSSKKLLLSDSGFYLCAWREGRNYGYTFGSGTRLTVV.

CDR3 nucleotide sequence: TGTGCCAGCAGCGTAGGGGCGGAAAGAGGCTACGAGCAGTACTTC. The encoded protein is CASSVGAERGYEQYF. The chain carries TRBV9 and TRBJ2-7, with no clear D. Germline CDR1 and CDR2: SGDLS and YYNGEE. There are 15 residues in the CDR3. Trimming cost V 0 bases and J 3 bases, with 13 bases left between them.

The J gene is TRBJ2-7, the V gene TRBV10-3; the match to TRBD2 covers 9 bases. CDR3 length: 15 residues. Trimming took 10 bases from V and 3 from J; bases not matched to a gene: 13. Germline assignment: CDR1 ENHRY and CDR2 SYGVKD. CDR3 nucleotides: TGTGCCACCACTTATAGTAGTAGCGGGAGCTACGAGCAGTACTTC. This sequence encodes CATTYSSSGSYEQYF.

The chain has TRBV7-6 and TRBJ2-7; D is uncertain. Germline CDR1 and CDR2: SGHVS and FNYEAQ. V was trimmed by 1 base and J by 3 bases, leaving 19 bases between them. This CDR3 has 17 amino acids. CDR3 in DNA: TGTGCCAGCAGCTTAGAGCATCCTTATACGCTACACTACGAGCAGTACTTC. It codes for CASSLEHPYTLHYEQYF.

In this sample, this clone turned up once. The rearrangement uses TRBV28 and TRBJ2-7; D is unresolved. CDR3 length equals 12 residues. Germline CDR1 and CDR2: MDHEN and SYDVKM. V was pared by 1 base and J by 5 bases, with 6 bases between. CDR3 in amino acids: CASSLFVHEQYF. DNA for the CDR3: TGTGCCAGCAGTTTATTTGTACACGAGCAGTACTTC. Filled out from reference TRBV28 and TRBJ2-7, the complete variable domain reads DVKVTQSSRYLVKRTGEKVFLECVQDMDHENMFWYRQDPGLGLRLIYFSYDVKMKEKGDIPEGYSVSREKKERFSLILESASTNQTSMYLCASSLFVHEQYFGPGTRLTVT.

The V call is TRBV6-5, the J call TRBJ1-1; 10 positions agree with TRBD1. The germline V gene encodes CDR1 MNHEY and CDR2 SVGAGI. The CDR3 has 13 amino acids. The J segment lost 10 bases and the V segment lost 0 bases, leaving 2 bases of the junction unmatched. CDR3 in DNA: TGTGCCAGCAGTTACTCAAGGACAGGGGGAGCTTTCTTT. Translating it yields CASSYSRTGGAFF.

The DNA for the CDR3 is TGTGCCAGCTCACCATGGACCGGGAGGAACACCGGGGAGCTGTTTTTT. This codes for CASSPWTGRNTGELFF. The chain couples TRBV18 to TRBJ2-2, with D maybe TRBD2 (6 bases). V was clipped by 2 bases and J by 1 base, with 11 bases between them. Germline CDR1 KGHSH, CDR2 LQKENI. The CDR3 consists of 16 residues.

This clone was observed a handful of times. The chain couples TRBV5-1 to TRBJ2-7, with TRBD1 matching 7 bases. The germline V gene has CDR1 SGHRS and CDR2 YFSETQ. This CDR3 has 16 amino acids. After removal of 0 bases from V and 2 bases from J, the junction contained 8 bases not matched to a gene. The CDR3 nucleotides are TGCGCCAGCAGCTTGGCCCGGGACAGAGTAACCTACGAGCAGTACTTC. Protein product: CASSLARDRVTYEQYF.

This clone was counted a single time. The J gene is TRBJ2-4, the V gene TRBV7-2; the D gene is possibly TRBD1 (6 bases). Germline V gives CDR1 SGHTA, CDR2 FQGNSA. The CDR3 extends over 15 amino acids. With 4 bases removed from V and 9 bases from J, the gap between germline ends came to 19 bases. The DNA for the CDR3 is TGTGCCAGCAGCTCGGGGACACCGGTAACGGGCATTCAGTACTTC. Translating it yields CASSSGTPVTGIQYF.